The 26 T cell receptor beta chains given below trace back to one sample, sequenced in a study of blood T cell repertoires in COVID-19. Here immunoSEQ multiplex PCR was the method, and the copy in TCRdb shows in-frame clones only, minus some. This table holds roughly 200,000 clones, roughly 80% found once. The sequencing sample was made of peripheral blood. The receptors were gathered from a man aged 50-59 years who had recovered from COVID-19.

About this clone itself: The junction shows a germline mismatch at one end, possibly a read error. The V gene is TRBV6-1, the J gene TRBJ1-1; 7 bases are a match to TRBD1. The CDR3 has 15 residues. CDR1 MNHNS and CDR2 SASEGT come from the germline V gene. CDR3 sequence (DNA): TGTGCCAGCAGTTCTACGGGACAGCCTAACAATGAAGCTTTCTTT. Translation: CASSSTGQPNNEAFF.

In this sample, this clone turned up once. The chain carries TRBV5-1 and TRBJ2-3, with 8 bases identical to TRBD2. With V trimmed by 4 bases and J by 2 bases, 6 bases remained unmatched. The CDR3 is made up of 15 amino acids. The germline V gene has CDR1 SGHRS and CDR2 YFSETQ. The CDR3 region is CASSVAGRYTDTQYF. The CDR3 nucleotides are TGCGCCAGCAGCGTAGCGGGAAGGTACACAGATACGCAGTATTTT.

The chain combines TRBV2 with TRBJ2-7; 8 positions agree with TRBD2. After removal of 6 bases from V and 0 bases from J, the junction contained 1 base not matched to a gene. This CDR3 has 13 residues. Germline V gene sequence: CDR1 SNHLY, CDR2 FYNNEI. The CDR3 sequence is CASRTSASYEQYF. As DNA, the CDR3 is TGTGCCAGCAGGACTAGCGCCTCCTACGAGCAGTACTTC.

The rearrangement joins TRBV7-3 to TRBJ2-3, with D perhaps matching TRBD2 (6 bases). The CDR3 spans 16 residues. V was pared by 1 base and J by 0 bases, with 11 bases between. Germline V CDR1 and CDR2: SGHTA, FQGTGA. CDR3 loop: CASSLSSSGSTDTQYF. The DNA for the CDR3 is TGTGCCAGCAGCTTAAGTTCCAGCGGGAGCACAGATACGCAGTATTTT. Full variable domain (remainder filled in from reference TRBV7-3 and TRBJ2-3): GAGVSQTPSNKVTEKGKYVELRCDPISGHTALYWYRQSLGQGPEFLIYFQGTGAADDSGLPNDRFFAVRPEGSVSTLKIQRTERGDSAVYLCASSLSSSGSTDTQYFGPGTRLTVL.

This chain connects TRBV4-2 to TRBJ2-7; TRBD2 matches 10 bases. Germline CDR1 and CDR2: LGHNA and YNFKEQ. CDR3 length: 18 residues. V gave up 0 bases and J gave up 1 base; unmatched junction bases: 9. The CDR3 here is CASSQDLATSGYSYEQYF. CDR3 nucleotide sequence: TGTGCCAGCAGCCAAGATCTAGCGACTAGCGGGTATTCCTACGAGCAGTACTTC.

The chain carries TRBV29-1 and TRBJ1-2, with D perhaps TRBD1 (5 bases). V was shortened by 3 bases and J by 8 bases, with 10 bases between the two germline ends. The CDR3 extends over 11 amino acids. The germline V gene has CDR1 SQVTM and CDR2 ANQGSEA. DNA for the CDR3: TGCAGCGTTGACGGCGGGGACGGCTACACCTTC. It specifies CSVDGGDGYTF.

The chain uses TRBV2 and TRBJ1-5, with a weak D call TRBD1 (6 bases). The CDR3 is 15 residues long. Germline V gene data show CDR1 as SNHLY and CDR2 as FYNNEI. V lost 3 bases and J 0 bases, leaving 9 bases between the germline ends. DNA for the CDR3: TGTGCCAGCAGTGATTACAGGGATAGCAATCAGCCCCAGCATTTT. It codes for CASSDYRDSNQPQHF.

The chain uses TRBV10-3 and TRBJ1-2, with D hard to call. The CDR3 loop spans 12 amino acids. V gave up 2 bases and J gave up 2 bases, with 3 bases separating them. Germline loops: CDR1 ENHRY, CDR2 SYGVKD. The CDR3 sequence is CAISEANYGYTF. The CDR3, as DNA: TGTGCCATCAGTGAGGCGAACTATGGCTACACCTTC.

This chain connects TRBV7-2 to TRBJ2-7; 10 bases map to TRBD2. Per the germline V gene, CDR1 is SGHTA and CDR2 is FQGNSA. After removal of 6 bases from V and 4 bases from J, the junction contained 3 bases not matched to a gene. The CDR3 totals 13 residues. CDR3 in amino acids: CASRSGREYEQYF. The CDR3, as DNA: TGTGCCAGCAGAAGCGGGAGGGAGTACGAGCAGTACTTC. The full variable domain, in which reference TRBV7-2 and TRBJ2-7 provide the parts outside the CDR3, is GAGVSQSPSNKVTEKGKDVELRCDPISGHTALYWYRQSLGQGLEFLIYFQGNSAPDKSGLPSDRFSAERTGGSVSTLTIQRTQQEDSAVYLCASRSGREYEQYFGPGTRLTVT.

This clone was counted ten times or more. Other DNA sequences within the sample encode an identical CDR3. For the CDR3, the DNA is TGTGCCAGCAGTTTATTATACGGCGGAGGACCGAGGGAGCAGTACTTC. Protein sequence: CASSLLYGGGPREQYF. The genes are TRBV28 and TRBJ2-7; the D gene is possibly TRBD2 (5 bases). V lost 1 base and J 7 bases, leaving 20 bases between the germline ends. CDR1 and CDR2 from the germline V gene are MDHEN and SYDVKM. This CDR3 has 16 residues.

This chain uses TRBV7-9 with TRBJ1-2; D is unresolved. The CDR3 spans 11 residues. The V end was cut by 5 bases, the J end by 9 bases, with 10 bases between. Germline values: CDR1 SEHNR, CDR2 FQNEAQ (reference sequence). The CDR3 reads CASSVEHSYTF. CDR3 coding DNA: TGTGCCAGCAGCGTAGAACATAGCTACACCTTC.

This rearrangement joins TRBV7-3 to TRBJ2-2; 8 bases are shared with TRBD2. The CDR3 loop spans 16 amino acids. CDR1 SGHTA and CDR2 FQGTGA come from the germline V gene. After removal of 5 bases from V and 1 base from J, the junction contained 6 bases not matched to a gene. Here the CDR3 reads CASSLGTRLNTGELFF. The CDR3 nucleotides read TGTGCCAGCAGCCTCGGGACTAGACTGAACACCGGGGAGCTGTTTTTT.

V usage is TRBV14 and J usage is TRBJ2-7, with 8 bases matching TRBD2. The CDR3 is 15 residues long. Trimming took 0 bases from V and 4 from J; bases not matched to a gene: 5. Germline CDR1 reads SGHDN; CDR2 reads FVKESK. The CDR3 loop reads CASSQEYSGGYEQYF. The CDR3 region has the DNA TGTGCCAGCAGCCAAGAGTACAGCGGGGGATACGAGCAGTACTTC. The variable domain in full, with the rest retrieved from reference TRBV14 and TRBJ2-7, is EAGVTQFPSHSVIEKGQTVTLRCDPISGHDNLYWYRRVMGKEIKFLLHFVKESKQDESGMPNNRFLAERTGGTYSTLKVQPAELEDSGVYFCASSQEYSGGYEQYFGPGTRLTVT.

This chain links TRBV19 with TRBJ1-1, with 9 bases matching TRBD1. The junction had 15 bases not matched to a gene; V was cut back by 7 bases and J by 0 bases. The CDR3 length is 18 residues. Germline-derived CDR1 and CDR2 are LNHDA and SQIVND (reference sequence). CDR3 nucleotide sequence: TGTGCCAGTACCACCAGGACAGGGGACCTCCGGTTGAACACTGAAGCTTTCTTT. Translating gives CASTTRTGDLRLNTEAFF.

The chain joins TRBV7-2 to TRBJ2-5; 10 positions agree with TRBD1. Germline lookup yields CDR1 SGHTA and CDR2 FQGNSA. V lost 2 bases, J lost 4 bases, and 4 bases stayed unmatched. This CDR3 contains 15 residues. The CDR3 region has the DNA TGTGCCAGCAGCTTAAGACAGGGGGCGAGAGAGACCCAGTACTTC. Residues: CASSLRQGARETQYF.

The chain joins TRBV13 to TRBJ1-1, with 9 bases lining up with TRBD1. The V gene's germline CDR1 is PRHDT and CDR2 FYEKMQ (reference sequence). J lost 3 bases, V lost 6 bases, and 8 bases had no gene match. The CDR3 runs 15 residues. CDR3 DNA sequence: TGTGCCAGCAGTTACCGGGACAGGGAACACACTGAAGCTTTCTTT. Its translation: CASSYRDREHTEAFF.

This chain uses TRBV21-1 with TRBJ2-2; no DNA check was done on the table's D call, TRBD1. TRBV21-1 is an annotated pseudogene. The CDR3 consists of 18 residues. CDR3 sequence: CASSIRDRGEVDTGELFF. CDR3 bases: TGTGCCAGCAGCATCCGGGACAGGGGGGAAGTCGACACCGGGGAGCTGTTTTTT.

The chain employs TRBV28 and TRBJ2-3; D is possibly TRBD2 (6 bases). V lost 8 bases, J lost 11 bases, and 17 bases lay in between. This CDR3 region has 12 residues. From germline, CDR1 is MDHEN and CDR2 SYDVKM. CDR3 sequence: CASAASMRGQYF. Here the CDR3 DNA reads TGTGCCAGCGCGGCCTCAATGCGGGGGCAGTATTTT.

J is TRBJ1-1 and V is TRBV7-2, with unresolved D. CDR1 SGHTA and CDR2 FQGNSA come from the germline V gene. This CDR3 contains 13 residues. V was shortened by 5 bases and J by 0 bases, with 7 bases between the two germline ends. The CDR3 sequence is CASSGSVNTEAFF. DNA of the CDR3: TGTGCCAGCAGCGGGAGCGTGAACACTGAAGCTTTCTTT.

The chain has TRBV7-3 and TRBJ2-3, with a tentative D call TRBD2 (6 bases). Germline V gene sequence: CDR1 SGHTA, CDR2 FQGTGA. This CDR3 is 15 amino acids long. V was pared by 5 bases and J by 2 bases, with 14 bases between. CDR3 sequence: CASSTGVAATDTQYF. For the CDR3, the DNA is TGTGCCAGCAGCACCGGAGTAGCGGCCACAGATACGCAGTATTTT.

The chain employs TRBV30 and TRBJ1-6; D is uncertain. V shed 2 bases and J shed 16 bases, with 12 bases lying between them. This CDR3 contains 11 residues. In germline, CDR1 is GTSNPN, CDR2 SVGIG (reference sequence). CDR3 residues: CAWSHPALLHF. CDR3 in DNA: TGTGCCTGGAGTCACCCCGCACTTCTCCACTTT.

V usage is TRBV25-1 and J usage is TRBJ2-3; no reliable D call. V was cut by 8 bases and J by 1 base, with 10 bases left in between. The CDR3 is 13 amino acids. CDR1 and CDR2 from the germline V gene are MGHDK and SYGVNS. The CDR3 here is CASCSGGTDTQYF. The CDR3 DNA is TGTGCCAGCTGCAGTGGTGGCACAGATACGCAGTATTTT.

This chain joins TRBV28 and TRBJ2-5; TRBD2 agrees at 9 bases. Trimming took 2 bases from V and 4 from J; bases not matched to a gene: 8. Germline V lookup: CDR1 MDHEN, CDR2 SYDVKM. CDR3 size: 16 residues. As DNA, the CDR3 is TGTGCCAGCAGTTTACCTGCGGGAGGGTGGGGAGAGACCCAGTACTTC. This translates into CASSLPAGGWGETQYF.

This chain links TRBV29-1 with TRBJ2-3; tentative D call: TRBD2 (7 bases). Germline assignment: CDR1 SQVTM and CDR2 ANQGSEA. The CDR3 is made up of 16 amino acids. The V and J ends lost 7 bases and 0 bases respectively, with 20 bases between them. The CDR3 sequence is CSGGGLTGMSTDTQYF. CDR3 bases: TGCAGCGGGGGGGGTTTAACAGGGATGAGCACAGATACGCAGTATTTT.

This rearrangement joins TRBV9 to TRBJ2-4, with D maybe TRBD2 (5 bases). Per germline, CDR1 SGDLS and CDR2 YYNGEE. Trimming stripped 4 bases from V and 9 bases from J, with 17 bases between. The length of the CDR3 is 14 residues. The CDR3 protein is CASSPGSRLGIQYF. For the CDR3, the DNA is TGTGCCAGCAGCCCGGGGAGTCGGCTCGGCATTCAGTACTTC.

The gene calls are TRBV6-5 and TRBJ1-1; TRBD1 matches 9 bases. Unmatched junction bases numbered 5, after V lost 5 bases and J lost 1 base. CDR3 size: 15 residues. CDR1 and CDR2 from the germline V gene are MNHEY and SVGAGI. The CDR3 nucleotides read TGTGCCAGCAGTACGGGGGGACAGGGGAACACTGAAGCTTTCTTT. Amino acid sequence: CASSTGGQGNTEAFF.